This is a list of T cell receptor beta chains from one sample in a study of CD8 T cells in ankylosing spondylitis. Each CDR3 protein gets one entry after TCRdb re-called the 5' RACE reads with MiXCR. In the table there are about 510,000 distinct CDR3 sequences, about 5% of which are singletons. Sequenced input: blood, either unsorted or a sorted T cell fraction (not recorded which). Source of these receptors: a male donor with ankylosing spondylitis. Both conserved end residues are part of each CDR3. The D gene is left open where the match is weak. Not all rows give a size; the values are once, few, many and, for expanded clones, a class.

d_call	j_call	v_call	clone_size	cdr3_nt	cdr3_aa
NA	TRBJ2-1	TRBV15	many	TGTGCCACCAGCAGAGGGTCCGGGGATGAGCAGTTCTTC	CATSRGSGDEQFF
TRBD1	TRBJ1-2	TRBV7-8	few	TGTGCCAGCAGCCTGGACAGGGAGGATGGCTACACCTTC	CASSLDREDGYTF
TRBD2	TRBJ2-3	TRBV15	many	TGTGCCACCAGCAGAGGGACTAGCCAGTTGGCAGATACGCAGTATTTT	CATSRGTSQLADTQYF
NA	TRBJ2-1	TRBV6-5	many	TGTGCCAGCAGTTACTCACCGGTGAACAATGAGCAGTTCTTC	CASSYSPVNNEQFF
TRBD2	TRBJ2-1	TRBV7-2	few	TGTGCCAGCAGCTTAGGACTAGCGGGTAAGAGGAATGAGCAGTTCTTC	CASSLGLAGKRNEQFF
NA	TRBJ1-2	TRBV6-5	many	TGTGCCAGCAGTTCCCCCCCCGCGGTAGGAGGTGGCTACACCTTC	CASSSPPAVGGGYTF
NA	TRBJ2-2	TRBV4-2	many	TGTGCCAGCAAAGAGAGGGTGAACACCGGGGAGCTGTTTTTT	CASKERVNTGELFF
NA	TRBJ1-2	TRBV7-2	many	TGCGCCAGCAGCTTGGGAGGCAGCGGCTATGGCTACACCTTC	CASSLGGSGYGYTF
NA	TRBJ1-3	TRBV20-1	many	TGCAGTGCTAGAGTCCGCCTCGGGTCAGGAAACACCATATATTTT	CSARVRLGSGNTIYF
NA	TRBJ2-2	TRBV29-1	many	TGCAGCGTCGCTAGGTCCCGCACCGGGGAGCTGTTTTTT	CSVARSRTGELFF
TRBD1	TRBJ1-1	TRBV4-3	many	TGCGCCAGCAGCCAGGATACAGGGGGCTACACTGAAGCTTTCTTT	CASSQDTGGYTEAFF
TRBD1	TRBJ2-1	TRBV9	few	TGTGCCAGCAGCGTAACAGGGGGAGTATGGGAGCAGTTCTTC	CASSVTGGVWEQFF
TRBD1	TRBJ2-3	TRBV20-1	many	TGCAGTGCTAGAGACCCGGGACAGGAGAGCACAGATACGCAGTATTTT	CSARDPGQESTDTQYF
TRBD2	TRBJ2-7	TRBV25-1	many	TGTGCCAGCAGTCAACCAATAGCGGGCCACTACGAGCAGTACTTC	CASSQPIAGHYEQYF
NA	TRBJ1-1	TRBV28	few	TGTGCCAGCAGAGGTGGACGGTTCGAAGCTTTCTTT	CASRGGRFEAFF
NA	TRBJ2-1	TRBV10-3	NA	TGTGCCATCAGTGACCCGGGACGGAACTACAATGAGCAGTTCTTC	CAISDPGRNYNEQFF
NA	TRBJ1-1	TRBV24-1	many	TGTGCCACCAGTGATTTCTATCGGACTGAAGCTTTCTTT	CATSDFYRTEAFF
TRBD1	TRBJ2-2	TRBV20-1	many	TGCAGTGCTAGACACTTTGGACAGGGGAGCACCGGGGAGCTGTTTTTT	CSARHFGQGSTGELFF
TRBD2	TRBJ2-1	TRBV29-1	many	TGCAGCGCCAAGGGGACTAGCGGGACAGGAAATGAGCAGTTCTTC	CSAKGTSGTGNEQFF
NA	TRBJ2-1	TRBV20-1	many	TGCAGTGCCATTTCCGGCTCCTACAATGAGCAGTTCTTC	CSAISGSYNEQFF
TRBD2	TRBJ2-1	TRBV20-1	many	TGCAGTGCTAGCACACTAGCGGGAGGTCATGAGCAGTTCTTC	CSASTLAGGHEQFF
TRBD2	TRBJ2-3	TRBV10-2	many	TGCGCCAGCAACCGACTAGCGGGAGTTGCAGATACGCAGTATTTT	CASNRLAGVADTQYF
NA	TRBJ1-2	TRBV10-3	many	TGTGCCATCAACAAGTCAGGGGCGAACTATGGCTACACCTTC	CAINKSGANYGYTF
TRBD2	TRBJ2-3	TRBV7-3	many	TGTGCCAGCAGCCAGGGACTAGTATCAGATACGCAGTATTTT	CASSQGLVSDTQYF
TRBD1	TRBJ2-5	TRBV27	many	TGTGCCAGCAGCATGGACAGGGGGCTTCAAGAGACCCAGTACTTC	CASSMDRGLQETQYF